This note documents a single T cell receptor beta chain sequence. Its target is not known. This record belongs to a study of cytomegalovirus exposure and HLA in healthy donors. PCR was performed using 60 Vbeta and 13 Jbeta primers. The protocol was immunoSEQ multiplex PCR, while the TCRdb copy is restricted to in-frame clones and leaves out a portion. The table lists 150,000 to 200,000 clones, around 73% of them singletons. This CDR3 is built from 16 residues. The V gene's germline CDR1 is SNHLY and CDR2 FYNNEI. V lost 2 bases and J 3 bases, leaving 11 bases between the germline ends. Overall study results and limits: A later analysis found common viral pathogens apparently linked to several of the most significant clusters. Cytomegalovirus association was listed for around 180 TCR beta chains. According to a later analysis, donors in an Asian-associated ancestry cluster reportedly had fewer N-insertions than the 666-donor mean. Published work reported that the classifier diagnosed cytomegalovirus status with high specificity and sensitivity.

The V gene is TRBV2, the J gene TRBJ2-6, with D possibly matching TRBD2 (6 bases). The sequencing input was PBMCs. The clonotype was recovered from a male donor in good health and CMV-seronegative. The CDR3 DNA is TGTGCCAGCAGTGAAACGGGAGTATTTGGGGCCAACGTCCTGACTTTC. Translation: CASSETGVFGANVLTF.